The 30 T cell receptor beta chains reported below all come from one sample, sequenced in a study of blood T cells in healthy people across ages. The authors ran a second PCR of 7 to 11 cycles using a sample-barcoded 5' primer and a J-beta primer mix. MiXCR, run by TCRdb on the 5' RACE reads, gives a single entry per CDR3 protein. In the table there are under 800,000 distinct CDR3 sequences, 20% to 25% of which are singletons. The sequencing sample was made of blood. These receptors originate from a man between 65 and 85 years old in good health.

This clonotype was counted at least ten times. The V call is TRBV6-6, the J call TRBJ2-1; D perhaps matches TRBD1 (5 bases). The CDR3 contains 15 residues. V dropped 0 bases and J dropped 5 bases, with 11 bases sitting between them. The germline V gene encodes CDR1 MNHNY and CDR2 SVGAGI (reference sequence). The CDR3 bases are TGTGCCAGCAGTTACTCTCCCAGGGTGGACAATGAGCAGTTCTTC. Protein: CASSYSPRVDNEQFF.

This clonotype has only a few counts. The junction departs from germline at one end; a sequencing error may be responsible. The chain links TRBV10-3 to TRBJ2-3; 9 bases agree with TRBD2. CDR3 size: 18 residues. Per germline, CDR1 ENHRY and CDR2 SYGVKD. The CDR3: CAISWGAREGSSTGTQYF. The CDR3 DNA is TGTGCCATCAGTTGGGGCGCGCGGGAGGGATCTAGCACAGGTACGCAGTATTTT.

CDR3 in DNA: TGTGCCAGCAGCTTCGTGGAGGGGGGCAATTCACCCCTCCACTTT. It encodes CASSFVEGGNSPLHF. The gene calls are TRBV3-1 and TRBJ1-6; D may be TRBD1 (6 bases). This CDR3 region has 15 residues. Germline CDR1 is LGHDT and CDR2 is YNNKEL (reference sequence). Trimming stripped 5 bases from V and 7 bases from J, with 15 bases between.

The chain joins TRBV20-1 to TRBJ2-5, with D uncertain. Trimming left V 6 bases short and J 0 bases short, with 11 bases between. Germline V gives CDR1 DFQATT, CDR2 SNEGSKA (reference sequence). The CDR3 contains 13 residues. The CDR3 region is CSALTPYQETQYF. The CDR3 DNA follows: TGCAGTGCCCTGACCCCGTACCAAGAGACCCAGTACTTC.

V and J are TRBV28 and TRBJ2-5; 16 positions match TRBD2. The J call may not be correct, given that the DNA end is closer to TRBJ2-1. CDR1 is MDHEN and CDR2 is SYDVKM in the germline V gene. CDR3 length: 20 amino acids. The CDR3 sequence is CASSRHMGLAGGPSYNEQFF. The CDR3 DNA sequence: TGTGCCAGCAGCCGTCACATGGGACTAGCGGGAGGGCCTTCCTACAATGAGCAGTTCTTC.

The chain carries TRBV29-1 and TRBJ2-7, with TRBD1 matching 11 bases. The CDR3 is made up of 14 amino acids. The V segment lost 3 bases and the J segment 3 bases; nucleotides outside the gene matches: 4. From germline, CDR1 is SQVTM and CDR2 ANQGSEA. DNA of the CDR3: TGCAGCGTTGAGGGACAGGGGGTCGGCTACGAGCAGTACTTC. This gives the protein CSVEGQGVGYEQYF.

This clonotype appeared a few times. The rearrangement joins TRBV20-1 to TRBJ2-7; the D gene is possibly TRBD1 (6 bases). CDR1 is DFQATT and CDR2 is SNEGSKA in the germline V gene (reference sequence). The ends were cut back, 0 bases at V and 7 bases at J, with 16 bases in the middle. This CDR3 region has 14 residues. DNA for the CDR3: TGCAGTGCTAGAGATCGCAGGGGACGCCAGGAGCAGTACTTC. Translation: CSARDRRGRQEQYF.

This clonotype was detected only a few times. V and J are TRBV7-3 and TRBJ2-1, with a tentative D call TRBD2 (5 bases). CDR1 and CDR2 from the germline V gene are SGHTA and FQGTGA. CDR3 length: 15 amino acids. The ends were cut back, 2 bases at V and 3 bases at J, with 11 bases in the middle. CDR3 nucleotides: TGTGCCAGCAGCTTACGGGGTAGCCTCTACAATGAGCAGTTCTTC. Amino acid sequence: CASSLRGSLYNEQFF. Variable domain in full (rest from reference TRBV7-3 and TRBJ2-1): GAGVSQTPSNKVTEKGKYVELRCDPISGHTALYWYRQSLGQGPEFLIYFQGTGAADDSGLPNDRFFAVRPEGSVSTLKIQRTERGDSAVYLCASSLRGSLYNEQFFGPGTRLTVL.

This rearrangement joins TRBV30 to TRBJ2-7, with 7 nucleotides matching TRBD2. From germline, CDR1 is GTSNPN and CDR2 SVGIG (reference sequence). After removal of 3 bases from V and 6 bases from J, the junction contained 17 bases not matched to a gene. CDR3 length: 16 amino acids. CDR3 protein: CAWSRRRLAVSSEQYF. CDR3 coding DNA: TGTGCCTGGAGCCGTAGACGACTAGCTGTCAGCTCCGAGCAGTACTTC.

The table lists this clonotype with a few counts. This chain connects TRBV3-1 to TRBJ2-3, with 13 bases lining up with TRBD2. With 0 bases clipped from V and 5 bases from J, the junction kept 2 bases outside the gene matches. The germline V gene has CDR1 LGHDT and CDR2 YNNKEL (reference sequence). This CDR3 contains 16 residues. The CDR3 nucleotides read TGTGCCAGCAGCCAAGATTGGACTAGCGGGGGAGATACGCAGTATTTT. This codes for CASSQDWTSGGDTQYF.

The chain uses TRBV28 and TRBJ2-7; 7 positions match TRBD1. J gave up 1 base and V 2 bases, and 11 bases lay outside the gene matches. The germline V gene has CDR1 MDHEN and CDR2 SYDVKM. The length of the CDR3 is 17 residues. The CDR3 DNA reads TGTGCCAGCAGTTTACCACCAGGGGGTAGACTGTCCTACGAGCAGTACTTC. Translated, it gives CASSLPPGGRLSYEQYF.

This clonotype was seen more than once but under ten times. The chain employs TRBV28 and TRBJ2-7; 9 nucleotides align to TRBD2. This CDR3 is 16 amino acids long. The germline gives CDR1 MDHEN, CDR2 SYDVKM. Losses at the gene ends were 4 bases for V and 0 bases for J; bases not matched to a gene: 7. The chain's CDR3 is CASSSFSGSGSYEQYF. In nucleotides, the CDR3 is TGTGCCAGCAGTTCCTTTAGCGGGAGCGGCTCCTACGAGCAGTACTTC.

Many counts were recorded for this clonotype. Relative to the germline gene, one junction end is altered; a read error may explain this. V and J are TRBV14 and TRBJ1-4; 7 bases agree with TRBD1. This CDR3 has 15 amino acids. Per the germline V gene, CDR1 is SGHDN and CDR2 is FVKESK. CDR3 in amino acids: CASSQGTATNEKLFF. CDR3 nucleotides: TGTGCCAGCAGTCAAGGGACAGCAACTAATGAAAAACTGTTTTTT. The entire variable domain, with the rest obtained from reference TRBV14 and TRBJ1-4, is as follows: EAGVTQFPSHSVIEKGQTVTLRCDPISGHDNLYWYRRVMGKEIKFLLHFVKESKQDESGMPNNRFLAERTGGTYSTLKVQPAELEDSGVYFCASSQGTATNEKLFFGSGTQLSVL.

The chain is built from TRBV7-2 and TRBJ2-7; no clear D. Germline V gives CDR1 SGHTA, CDR2 FQGNSA. Trimming left V 1 base short and J 0 bases short, with 7 bases between. The CDR3 runs 14 residues. This chain's CDR3 is CASSLVASSYEQYF. The DNA of the CDR3 is TGTGCCAGCAGCTTAGTAGCTAGCTCCTACGAGCAGTACTTC.

The V and J genes are TRBV12-3 or TRBV12-4 and TRBJ2-4; a weak D match, TRBD2 (6 bases). This CDR3 comprises 14 residues. V was clipped by 3 bases and J by 7 bases, with 13 bases between them. The CDR3 DNA is TGTGCCAGCAGTTTCGGAGGGGTCGGTAACATTCAGTACTTC. It specifies CASSFGGVGNIQYF.

This clonotype was counted at least ten times. This may be a read error: a much more frequent sequence differs by one nucleotide. The rearrangement uses TRBV4-1 and TRBJ2-7; D unresolved. The CDR3 is 13 amino acids. Looked up from germline, CDR1 is MGHRA and CDR2 is YSYEKL. In nucleotides, the CDR3 is TGTGCCAGCAGCCCCGGGCCCTCCTACGAGCAGTACTTC. It encodes CASSPGPSYEQYF.

In this sample, this clonotype turned up once. CDR3 sequence reads: CASSEFGNTEAFF. DNA for the CDR3: TGTGCCAGCAGTGAATTTGGGAACACTGAAGCTTTCTTT. The V and J genes are TRBV6-1 and TRBJ1-1; no firm D call. CDR1 is MNHNS and CDR2 is SASEGT in the germline V gene. Trimming took 2 bases from V and 1 from J, leaving 5 bases between them. This CDR3 region has 13 residues.

CDR3 DNA sequence: TGCGCCAGCAGTTGGTCGGGGACTCCCGGGGCCAACGTCCTGACTTTC. Translation gives CASSWSGTPGANVLTF. The chain links TRBV5-1 to TRBJ2-6, with TRBD2 as a possible D gene (6 bases). Germline V gives CDR1 SGHRS, CDR2 YFSETQ. V was shortened by 5 bases and J by 4 bases, with 16 bases between the two germline ends. The CDR3 is 16 residues long. The entire variable domain, with the rest obtained from reference TRBV5-1 and TRBJ2-6, is as follows: KAGVTQTPRYLIKTRGQQVTLSCSPISGHRSVSWYQQTPGQGLQFLFEYFSETQRNKGNFPGRFSGRQFSNSRSEMNVSTLELGDSALYLCASSWSGTPGANVLTFGAGSRLTVL.

The chain has TRBV14 and TRBJ1-4; D gene unclear. CDR3 length: 13 amino acids. Germline loops: CDR1 SGHDN, CDR2 FVKESK. V dropped 0 bases and J dropped 8 bases, with 7 bases sitting between them. The chain's CDR3 is CASSQDLSEKLFF. In nucleotides, the CDR3 is TGTGCCAGCAGCCAAGATCTTTCCGAAAAACTGTTTTTT.

The V gene is TRBV7-8, the J gene TRBJ2-7, with 8 bases that match TRBD2. Looked up from germline, CDR1 is SGHVS and CDR2 is FQNEAQ. V trimming: 2 bases; J trimming: 6 bases; junction bases outside the gene matches: 9. The CDR3 contains 15 residues. CDR3 bases: TGTGCCAGCAGCTTAAAATTGAGCGGGAGTTTCGAGCAGTACTTC. Protein product: CASSLKLSGSFEQYF.

This clonotype was observed a handful of times. The chain employs TRBV5-1 and TRBJ2-5; 9 nucleotides align to TRBD2. Matching the DNA end better, TRBJ2-7 makes the J call doubtful. CDR3 length: 15 residues. The V gene's germline CDR1 is SGHRS and CDR2 YFSETQ. Written as DNA, the CDR3 is TGCGCCAGCAGCCAGGCCGGGACTAGCTTCTACGAGCAGTACTTC. Translation: CASSQAGTSFYEQYF.

Many counts were recorded for this clonotype. This rearrangement joins TRBV6-5 to TRBJ1-1, with D unclear. The CDR3 runs 13 residues. Germline loops: CDR1 MNHEY, CDR2 SVGAGI. V was clipped by 6 bases and J by 1 base, with 9 bases between them. CDR3 region: CASSQVQNTEAFF. For the CDR3, the DNA is TGTGCCAGCAGCCAAGTTCAGAACACTGAAGCTTTCTTT.

This clonotype was seen at least ten times. V gene TRBV7-9 combines with J gene TRBJ2-3; TRBD1 is a possible D gene (6 bases). The CDR3 totals 15 residues. The V end lost 5 bases, the J end lost 5 bases, and 17 bases lay between the germline ends. Per the germline V gene, CDR1 is SEHNR and CDR2 is FQNEAQ (reference sequence). The CDR3 DNA reads TGTGCCAGCAGCCCCCCAACAGGGCCAGGAGATACGCAGTATTTT. Translated: CASSPPTGPGDTQYF.

This clonotype was counted a few times. The gene calls are TRBV7-3 and TRBJ2-1; 10 bases match TRBD2. V gave up 2 bases and J gave up 7 bases; unmatched junction bases: 5. The CDR3 is 15 amino acids. CDR1 is SGHTA and CDR2 is FQGTGA in the germline V gene. The CDR3 DNA is TGTGCCAGCAGCTTACTAGCGGGAGTTCAAAATGAGCAGTTCTTC. It is translated as CASSLLAGVQNEQFF. Combining the CDR3 with reference TRBV7-3 and TRBJ2-1 gives the whole variable domain GAGVSQTPSNKVTEKGKYVELRCDPISGHTALYWYRQSLGQGPEFLIYFQGTGAADDSGLPNDRFFAVRPEGSVSTLKIQRTERGDSAVYLCASSLLAGVQNEQFFGPGTRLTVL.

This clonotype was seen a handful of times. CDR3 loop: CASSQGRGNTIYF. The CDR3, as DNA: TGTGCCAGCAGCCAAGGGCGTGGAAACACCATATATTTT. The V call is TRBV14, the J call TRBJ1-3; D gene ambiguous. V gave up 1 base and J gave up 3 bases, with 4 bases separating them. Per germline, CDR1 SGHDN and CDR2 FVKESK. This CDR3 region has 13 residues. Complete variable domain (other parts from reference TRBV14 and TRBJ1-3): EAGVTQFPSHSVIEKGQTVTLRCDPISGHDNLYWYRRVMGKEIKFLLHFVKESKQDESGMPNNRFLAERTGGTYSTLKVQPAELEDSGVYFCASSQGRGNTIYFGEGSWLTVV.

This clonotype was counted between two and nine times. The chain couples TRBV20-1 to TRBJ2-5, with 9 bases lining up with TRBD1. Germline V gene sequence: CDR1 DFQATT, CDR2 SNEGSKA (reference sequence). With V trimmed by 6 bases and J by 1 base, 6 bases remained unmatched. The CDR3 runs 14 residues. Here the CDR3 DNA reads TGCAGTGCCGAGGACAGGGGTGGCCAAGAGACCCAGTACTTC. Protein: CSAEDRGGQETQYF.

This clonotype has more than one count but fewer than ten. The V and J genes are TRBV5-1 and TRBJ2-4; 7 bases are shared with TRBD1. The trim removed 4 bases at V and 6 bases at J, leaving 10 bases unmatched. Germline V CDR1 and CDR2: SGHRS, YFSETQ. The CDR3 runs to 15 residues. CDR3 DNA: TGCGCCAGCAGCCTCCTCGGGACAGAAAGAAACATTCAGTACTTC. Its protein product is CASSLLGTERNIQYF.

This clonotype showed up just a few times. The V gene is TRBV12-3 or TRBV12-4, the J gene TRBJ1-1; 10 bases align to TRBD1. V was pared by 1 base and J by 1 base, with 3 bases of the junction left unmatched. There are 16 residues in the CDR3. In DNA, the CDR3 is TGTGCCAGCAGTTTAGGGACAGGGGGGAGGAACACTGAAGCTTTCTTT. This gives the protein CASSLGTGGRNTEAFF.

The chain employs TRBV6-5 and TRBJ1-1, with 10 nucleotides matching TRBD1. This CDR3 is built from 16 residues. V trimming: 2 bases; J trimming: 5 bases; junction bases outside the gene matches: 8. Germline V gene lookup returns CDR1 MNHEY and CDR2 SVGAGI. The DNA for the CDR3 is TGTGCCAGCAGTTACCCCGGGACAGGGGTTGGAACTGAAGCTTTCTTT. Translating it yields CASSYPGTGVGTEAFF.

The V and J genes are TRBV6-1 and TRBJ2-3; possibly TRBD1 for D (5 bases). Germline V CDR1 and CDR2: MNHNS, SASEGT. V was trimmed by 4 bases and J by 2 bases, leaving 10 bases between them. There are 14 residues in the CDR3. The CDR3 DNA follows: TGTGCCAGCAGTGTCGACAGTTCCACAGATACGCAGTATTTT. Translating gives CASSVDSSTDTQYF.